The 10 T cell receptor beta chains given below trace back to one sample, sequenced in a study of blood T cell repertoires in COVID-19. Assay: immunoSEQ multiplex PCR; the TCRdb copy retains only in-frame clones and omits some. The table has fewer than 300,000 clones, roughly nine tenths seen once. The source material was peripheral blood. These receptors came from a woman under 40 with COVID-19, enrolled during active disease.

CDR3 protein: CASQDVDRANTEAFF. CDR3 nucleotide sequence: TGCGCCAGCCAGGATGTGGACAGGGCGAACACTGAAGCTTTCTTT. The chain carries TRBV5-1 and TRBJ1-1; 8 positions match TRBD1. From germline, CDR1 is SGHRS and CDR2 YFSETQ. The CDR3 runs 15 residues. Unmatched junction bases numbered 9, after V lost 7 bases and J lost 1 base.

This clone was observed a handful of times. Other nucleotide sequences in the sample specify the same CDR3. V gene TRBV6-5 combines with J gene TRBJ2-4; 10 bases match TRBD1. Germline lookup yields CDR1 MNHEY and CDR2 SVGAGI. With 5 bases clipped from V and 8 bases from J, the junction kept 3 bases outside the gene matches. The CDR3 is 13 amino acids. Here the CDR3 DNA reads TGTGCCAGCAGTCGGACAGGGGGGGACATTCAGTACTTC. Its protein product is CASSRTGGDIQYF.

The gene calls are TRBV7-3 and TRBJ2-3; D might be TRBD2 (5 bases). CDR3 length equals 13 residues. CDR1 and CDR2 (germline): SGHTA, FQGTGA. The germline V and J ends were trimmed by 5 bases and 3 bases, with 9 bases remaining between them. The CDR3 DNA sequence: TGTGCCAGCAGCGGAAGCGGAACAGATACGCAGTATTTT. Translation gives CASSGSGTDTQYF. Full variable domain (missing parts from reference TRBV7-3 and TRBJ2-3): GAGVSQTPSNKVTEKGKYVELRCDPISGHTALYWYRQSLGQGPEFLIYFQGTGAADDSGLPNDRFFAVRPEGSVSTLKIQRTERGDSAVYLCASSGSGTDTQYFGPGTRLTVL.

This chain joins TRBV12-3 or TRBV12-4 and TRBJ2-7, with a possible D match to TRBD2 (6 bases). The CDR3 consists of 13 residues. Trimming shortened V by 6 bases and J by 1 base, and 10 bases separated the two germline ends. The CDR3, as DNA: TGTGCCAGCAGACGTGGGGGGTCCTACGAGCAGTACTTC. It yields the protein CASRRGGSYEQYF.

The chain has TRBV19 and TRBJ2-2, with 8 bases that match TRBD2. From germline, CDR1 is LNHDA and CDR2 SQIVND (reference sequence). The CDR3 has 15 amino acids. V trimming: 3 bases; J trimming: 3 bases; junction bases outside the gene matches: 3. The CDR3 here is CASSIAGGYTGELFF. CDR3 sequence (DNA): TGTGCCAGTAGTATCGCGGGAGGATACACCGGGGAGCTGTTTTTT.

This chain connects TRBV6-5 to TRBJ2-5; D is unresolved. CDR3 length: 12 residues. V was cut by 8 bases and J by 5 bases, with 12 bases left in between. CDR1 and CDR2 (germline): MNHEY, SVGAGI. CDR3 nucleotide sequence: TGTGCCAGCTCGCTAGTTCCCGAGACCCAGTACTTC. It encodes CASSLVPETQYF.

The rearrangement links TRBV5-1 to TRBJ1-1; D is unclear. The CDR3 runs 15 residues. Germline lookup yields CDR1 SGHRS and CDR2 YFSETQ. The V and J ends lost 0 bases and 1 base respectively, with 10 bases between them. The CDR3: CASSLATLENTEAFF. CDR3 nucleotides: TGCGCCAGCAGCTTGGCCACGCTAGAGAACACTGAAGCTTTCTTT.

J is TRBJ2-1 and V is TRBV5-6, with D possibly TRBD1 on 7 matching bases. From germline, CDR1 is SGHDT and CDR2 YYEEEE. This CDR3 is 17 amino acids long. V lost 3 bases and J lost 12, with 28 bases in between. CDR3 in amino acids: CASSYGTATFLAELQFF. CDR3 bases: TGTGCCAGCAGCTATGGGACAGCTACTTTTTTAGCGGAGTTGCAGTTCTTC.

The chain is built from TRBV10-1 and TRBJ2-7; 11 bases fit TRBD2. The germline V gene encodes CDR1 WNHNN and CDR2 SYGVQD (reference sequence). Unmatched junction bases numbered 1, after V lost 3 bases and J lost 3 bases. The length of the CDR3 is 14 residues. CDR3: CASSDGTSGYEQYF. The DNA of the CDR3 is TGCGCCAGCAGTGACGGGACTAGCGGCTACGAGCAGTACTTC.

The chain employs TRBV27 and TRBJ2-6; 7 bases match TRBD2. Germline V CDR1 and CDR2: MNHEY, SMNVEV (reference sequence). Unmatched junction bases numbered 8, after V lost 4 bases and J lost 11 bases. This CDR3 spans 14 amino acids. The CDR3 is CASSSSSGWDVLTF. DNA for the CDR3: TGTGCCAGCAGTTCCAGTAGCGGGTGGGACGTCCTGACTTTC.